These 10 T cell receptor beta chains originate from one sample sequenced in a study of blood T cell repertoires in COVID-19. Generated by immunoSEQ multiplex PCR, the TCRdb table keeps only in-frame clones and is missing some. The sample has around 130,000 clones, roughly 83% seen once. Sequencing input: peripheral blood. These receptors were taken from a woman older than 75 with acute or convalescent COVID-19.

This clone appeared once. V gene TRBV5-6 combines with J gene TRBJ1-5; tentative D call: TRBD1 (5 bases). Between the trimmed V and J ends, which lost 4 bases and 1 base, there was a span of 12 bases. Germline CDR1 and CDR2: SGHDT and YYEEEE. The CDR3 sequence is 15 residues long. Written as DNA, the CDR3 is TGTGCCAGCAGCCGCAAGGGGAGGAGCAATCAGCCCCAGCATTTT. Protein: CASSRKGRSNQPQHF.

The chain employs TRBV15 and TRBJ1-1, with 12 bases aligning to TRBD1. CDR3 size: 16 residues. V was clipped by 4 bases and J by 4 bases; unmatched bases: 7. Germline values: CDR1 LNHNV, CDR2 YYDKDF (reference sequence). The CDR3 protein is CATSTGTGGVSTEAFF. The CDR3 DNA follows: TGTGCCACCAGCACAGGGACAGGGGGCGTGAGCACTGAAGCTTTCTTT.

The chain links TRBV7-9 to TRBJ2-3; D might be TRBD2 (6 bases). V shed 5 bases and J shed 6 bases, with 15 bases lying between them. Germline CDR1 SEHNR, CDR2 FQNEAQ (reference sequence). The CDR3 has 14 amino acids. CDR3 loop: CASSERLVLDTQYF. DNA for the CDR3: TGTGCCAGCAGCGAGAGACTAGTTCTCGATACGCAGTATTTT.

The rearrangement joins TRBV7-2 to TRBJ2-1; the match to TRBD1 covers 9 bases. V gave up 4 bases and J gave up 1 base; unmatched junction bases: 5. The CDR3 extends over 16 amino acids. The germline V gene encodes CDR1 SGHTA and CDR2 FQGNSA. CDR3 in amino acids: CASSYLGTGSYNEQFF. CDR3 sequence (DNA): TGTGCCAGCAGCTACCTCGGGACAGGGTCCTACAATGAGCAGTTCTTC.

The chain links TRBV3-1 (or the pseudogene TRBV3-2) to TRBJ2-7; D not certain. The germline V gene encodes CDR1 LGHDT and CDR2 YNNKEL (reference sequence). CDR3 size: 12 residues. V lost 4 bases and J 4 bases, leaving 8 bases between the germline ends. In DNA, the CDR3 is TGTGCCAGCAGCCGTTCCGGTTACGAGCAGTACTTC. Protein product: CASSRSGYEQYF.

V gene TRBV10-3 combines with J gene TRBJ2-7, with D tentatively TRBD2 (7 bases). Deletions cut 9 bases from V and 3 bases from J, with 15 bases between. CDR1 is ENHRY, CDR2 SYGVKD, per germline. CDR3 size: 13 residues. The DNA of the CDR3 is TGTGCCATTGCGGGGGCAGGTGGCTACGAGCAGTACTTC. Amino acids: CAIAGAGGYEQYF.

The chain carries TRBV4-3 and TRBJ1-5; possible D gene TRBD1, 5 bases. V shed 0 bases and J shed 9 bases, with 12 bases lying between them. Germline CDR1 and CDR2: LGHNA and YSLEER. The CDR3 sequence is 14 residues long. The chain's CDR3 is CASSQEPGSRPQHF. As DNA, the CDR3 is TGCGCCAGCAGCCAAGAGCCAGGGTCCCGGCCCCAGCATTTT.

V is TRBV7-9 and J is TRBJ2-5, with 9 bases fitting TRBD1. Trimming cost V 3 bases and J 5 bases; bases outside gene matches: 7. Germline CDR1 and CDR2: SEHNR and FQNEAQ (reference sequence). The CDR3 extends over 15 amino acids. In DNA, the CDR3 is TGTGCCAGCAGCTTGGAGACAGGGGGACGGGAGACCCAGTACTTC. It encodes CASSLETGGRETQYF.

J is TRBJ2-3 and V is TRBV12-5; 10 nucleotides align to TRBD2. CDR1 and CDR2 (germline): LGHNT, FRNRAP. The V and J ends lost 0 bases and 2 bases, in that order; junction bases with no gene match: 2. This CDR3 spans 16 amino acids. As DNA, the CDR3 is TGTGCTAGTGGTTTGGTAGCGGGGGGGCCCACAGATACGCAGTATTTT. It is translated as CASGLVAGGPTDTQYF.

There are a few counts of this clone. The V and J genes are TRBV12-5 and TRBJ2-7, with a possible D match to TRBD1 (5 bases). The CDR3 sequence is 14 residues long. Germline CDR1 and CDR2: LGHNT and FRNRAP. The V end lost 1 base, the J end lost 0 bases, and 7 bases lay between the germline ends. CDR3 region: CASGLDRYSYEQYF. The CDR3 nucleotides read TGTGCTAGTGGTTTGGACAGGTACTCCTACGAGCAGTACTTC.